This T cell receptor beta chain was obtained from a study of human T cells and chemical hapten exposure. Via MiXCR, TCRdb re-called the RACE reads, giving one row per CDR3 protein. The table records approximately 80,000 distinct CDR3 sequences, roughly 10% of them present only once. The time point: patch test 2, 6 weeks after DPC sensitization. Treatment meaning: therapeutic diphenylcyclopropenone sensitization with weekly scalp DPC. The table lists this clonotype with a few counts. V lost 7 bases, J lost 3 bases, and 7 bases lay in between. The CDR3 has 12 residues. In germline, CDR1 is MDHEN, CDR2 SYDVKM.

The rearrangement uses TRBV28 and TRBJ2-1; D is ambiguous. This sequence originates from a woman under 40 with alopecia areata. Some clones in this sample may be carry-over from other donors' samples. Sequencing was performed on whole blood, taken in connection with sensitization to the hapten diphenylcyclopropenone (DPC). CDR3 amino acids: CASNQVYNEQFF. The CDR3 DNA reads TGTGCCAGCAATCAGGTCTACAATGAGCAGTTCTTC.